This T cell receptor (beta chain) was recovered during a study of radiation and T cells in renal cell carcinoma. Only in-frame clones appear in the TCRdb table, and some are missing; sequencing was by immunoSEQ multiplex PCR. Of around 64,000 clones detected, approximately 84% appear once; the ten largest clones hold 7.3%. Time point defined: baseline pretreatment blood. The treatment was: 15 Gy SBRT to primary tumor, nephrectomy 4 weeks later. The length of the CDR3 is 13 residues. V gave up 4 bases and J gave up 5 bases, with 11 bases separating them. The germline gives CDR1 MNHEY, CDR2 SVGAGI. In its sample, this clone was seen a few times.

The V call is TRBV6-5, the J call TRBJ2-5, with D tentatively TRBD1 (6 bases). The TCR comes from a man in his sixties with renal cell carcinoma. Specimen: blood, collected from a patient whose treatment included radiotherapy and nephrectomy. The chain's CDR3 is CASSSSTGETQYF. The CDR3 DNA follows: TGTGCCAGCAGTTCTTCTACAGGGGAGACCCAGTACTTC.